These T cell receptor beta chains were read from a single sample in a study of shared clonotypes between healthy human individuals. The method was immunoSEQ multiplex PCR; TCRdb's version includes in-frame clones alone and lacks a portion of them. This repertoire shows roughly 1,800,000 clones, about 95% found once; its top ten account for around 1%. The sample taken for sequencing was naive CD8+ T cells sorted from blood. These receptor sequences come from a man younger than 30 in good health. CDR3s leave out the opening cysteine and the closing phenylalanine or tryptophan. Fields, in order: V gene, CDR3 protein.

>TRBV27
ASSFGVDEQF
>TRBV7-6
ASSKRATDTQY
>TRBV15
ATSPSPPLREAYGYT
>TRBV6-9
ASNRSGSRYEQY
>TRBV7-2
ASSLTSGYNEQF
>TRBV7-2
ASSFIGNTGELF
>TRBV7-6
ASSSRTPNTGELF
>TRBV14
ASSQDKAWGEY
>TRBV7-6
ASSWGLSQPQH
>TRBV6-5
ASTGTGNTDTQY
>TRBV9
ASSVAGGNEQF
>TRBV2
ASSEASPGGGNQPQH
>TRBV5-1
ASRVAETYEQY
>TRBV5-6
ASSLRRYTEAF
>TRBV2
ASSDVSWVNEKLF
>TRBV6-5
ASSWVHGDTEAF
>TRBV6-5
ASRAGNHNEQF
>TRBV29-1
SVVAEIYGYT
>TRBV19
ASSILGTNYGYT
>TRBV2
ASSEVSFPTQY
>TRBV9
ASSVYGGSYEQY
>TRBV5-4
ASSPGTSGTDTQY
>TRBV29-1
SVLFGTGRTEAF
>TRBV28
ASSYRGVSGNQPQH
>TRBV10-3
ATGPTGRNNYGYT
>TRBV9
ASSVGGYLAGGPGQF
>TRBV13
ASSPLHGVEQY
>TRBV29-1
SVVPGLSSYEQY
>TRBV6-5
ASSYAIGETQY
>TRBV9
ASSAPNQETQY
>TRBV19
ASSIEGHNGYT
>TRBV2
ASSVLADEQF
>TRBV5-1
ASRRGGREIWGDTQY
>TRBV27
ASSLLGEGEQY
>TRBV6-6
ASSGIGYTEAF
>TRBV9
ASSLRESSYNEQF
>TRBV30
AWSVGSGGADEQY
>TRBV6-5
ASSQGTGKQPQH
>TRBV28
ASSLRGEGSPLH
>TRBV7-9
ASSLTTGRYSAPLH